The clone carrying this T cell receptor (beta chain) was detected once. During active infection, Seattle patients enrolled and were then monitored through disease. These data come from a study of blood T cell repertoires in COVID-19. Study at large: From T cells, B-cell-depleted T cells, or PBMCs came the material, which was cDNA or gDNA.

This CDR3 has 17 residues. CDR1 is MNHEY and CDR2 is SVGEGT in the germline V gene. V lost 0 bases and J lost 0, with 14 bases in between. This table comes from immunoSEQ multiplex PCR, and its TCRdb copy is limited to in-frame clones, with some not included. The sample yields fewer than 200,000 clones, about four fifths seen once. The source of this sequence is a woman of 80 years or more with COVID-19, enrolled during active disease. The chain combines TRBV6-2 or TRBV6-3 with TRBJ2-5; a weak D match, TRBD2 (5 bases). The sample comprised peripheral blood. The CDR3 DNA sequence: TGTGCCAGCAGTTACTCGAAAACGGGAACGTACCAAGAGACCCAGTACTTC. Protein: CASSYSKTGTYQETQYF.